This T cell receptor beta chain was identified in a study of control samples from healthy donors and cancer patients. TCRdb's copy holds only in-frame clones and misses some; the assay was immunoSEQ multiplex PCR. The repertoire holds more than 70,000 clones, with approximately 91% as singletons. Trimming took 6 bases from V and 11 from J, leaving 19 bases between them. Looked up from germline, CDR1 is MNHEY and CDR2 is SVGAGI. The CDR3 sequence is 14 residues long. This clone was observed a handful of times. The source of this sequence is a woman aged 30 to 39 in good health. The sequencing sample was made of blood. The chain has TRBV6-5 and TRBJ1-4, with D perhaps matching TRBD1 (6 bases). CDR3 DNA: TGTGCCAGCAGCGACTCTCGGAGGGGGGGGAAACTGTTTTTT. Encoded protein: CASSDSRRGGKLFF.